This T cell receptor beta chain was observed in a study of cytotoxic CD8 clonotypes in ibrutinib-treated CLL (dated by TCRdb to about 2021). Study-level background: The cohort had about a dozen relapsed/refractory and roughly 15 treatment-naive patients; 17 to 18 were IGHV unmutated. Longitudinal samples were available for about 30% of the roughly 86 trial participants. Every remission and progressive disease sample was obtained while ibrutinib was still being received by the patients. Cryopreserved peripheral blood mononuclear cells were collected before treatment, at response, and at either disease progression or sustained remission. Partial responses were observed in some 24 patients and complete responses in 2; after a median follow-up of around 68 months, remission was maintained in 14 patients and progression was observed in around twelve. An average of approximately 260,000 productive templates and approximately 91,000 productive rearrangements was obtained per sample. Response samples were taken after a median of 12 months on treatment, ranging from 6 to 36 months.

A few counts support this clone. Its binding antigen is unknown. No much larger clone exists at a distance of one base, and base qualities are not known. Points the paper makes about the study in general: Clonality increased at ibrutinib response, stayed stable in sustained remission, and fell back toward baseline at progression. Sampling times were not matched between patients in sustained remission and patients whose disease was progressing, and lymph node repertoires were not examined. Baseline clonality exceeded that of age-matched healthy donors and correlated strongly with circulating CD8+ T-cell counts. Public clonotypes were rare and either shrank or stayed stable during treatment, and the rise in clonality at ibrutinib response reflected expansion of private clonotypes.

On a MiSeq, deep resolution sequencing aimed for a depth between 1 in 1 million and 1 in 200,000 T cells, with each clonotype covered about 9.2x on average. The immunoSEQ hsTCRB Kit was used to generate TCR beta libraries. As for the original processing: The data were analyzed with ImmunoSEQ Analyzer and ImmunoSEQ Data Assistant, and V, D and J gene assignments followed IMGT definitions. Clonality, which ranges from 0 to 1, was calculated as one minus the normalized Shannon entropy of productive rearrangement frequencies. Only overrepresented clonotypes making up at least 0.05% of each patient's repertoire were included in the public clonotype analysis. Roughly 12 age-matched healthy donor repertoires from immuneACCESS were used as controls for clonality. TCRdb took this table from immuneACCESS and kept in-frame rearrangements with V and J called. Such tables lack part of the clones; where checked against another copy, unresolved V genes explain under half of the gap, and the rest is unexplained. That table supplies the V and J calls and clone size; D and trimming were determined from the DNA. Recorded for this sample are some 170,000 clones; about 88% of them occurred a single time. Of the sample, about 2.9% falls within the top ten clones.

V is shortened by 6 bases, J by 10 bases, and the region joining them spans 10 bases. Its CDR3 holds 11 amino acids, cysteine through phenylalanine. Just CDR3 DNA is preserved here, 33 bases in frame from base 1. Based on the germline V gene (reference sequence), the CDR1 and CDR2 sequences are MNHEY and SMNVEV. The time point label for this specimen denotes: progressive disease on ibrutinib. For TCR beta library preparation, approximately 2 micrograms of genomic DNA were extracted from the cryopreserved PBMCs. High-throughput TCR beta sequencing was performed on longitudinal blood samples from CLL patients receiving ibrutinib monotherapy. The patients were enrolled in a single-center, open-label phase 2 trial of ibrutinib monotherapy.

This receptor chain uses TRBV27 and TRBJ2-1, with no reliable assignment of the D segment. The starting material was PBMCs, obtained at disease progression, from a patient treated with ibrutinib. The sequence derives from a human donor with chronic lymphocytic leukemia. The DNA sequence reads TGTGCCAGCAGGAGTCTTTACGAGCAGTTCTTC. This encodes CASRSLYEQFF.